This TCR beta chain originates from a study of T cell clonality in common variable immunodeficiency. Whole-study findings and limits: Patient heterogeneity in the CVID cohort limited correlations between repertoire features and clinical complications. Reportedly, TCR beta sequences from common variable immunodeficiency showed fewer deletions and N-nucleotide insertions.

Profiling relied on immunoSEQ multiplex PCR, and the TCRdb table lists in-frame clones only, not all of them. The sample lists 40,000 to 55,000 clones, none appearing once, the ten largest making up 10%. The CDR3 loop spans 14 amino acids. V was cut by 5 bases and J by 1 base, with 12 bases left in between. The germline CDR1 and CDR2 sequences are SGHRS and YFSETQ. This clone has a count of ten or more. Its matching antigen is unknown. From the germline J gene comes the end of the CDR3, since the read stops 3 residues before it. Most patients and controls had Caucasian heritage. Donors gave about 5 to 8 ml heparinized peripheral whole blood.

The receptor was derived from a person aged 18-69 years in good health. The chain is built from TRBV5-1 and TRBJ2-5; D might be TRBD1 (5 bases). The sequencing sample was made of peripheral blood mononuclear cells. CDR3 bases read: TGCGCCAGCAGACCCCTAGACAGCCAAGAGACC. Protein: CASRPLDSQET. Given in full, the CDR3 is CASRPLDSQETQYF.